This passage covers 5 T cell receptor beta chains from one sample sequenced in a study of cytomegalovirus exposure and HLA in healthy donors. The PCR made use of 60 Vbeta and 13 Jbeta primers. Profiling relied on immunoSEQ multiplex PCR, and the TCRdb table lists in-frame clones only, not all of them. The data contain tens of thousands of clones, roughly 78% of them singletons. The sequencing input was PBMCs. The receptors stem from a male donor in good health and CMV-seropositive.

V usage is TRBV19 and J usage is TRBJ2-1; 8 bases fit TRBD2. V gave up 3 bases and J gave up 6 bases; unmatched junction bases: 10. This CDR3 has 16 amino acids. In germline, CDR1 is LNHDA, CDR2 SQIVND (reference sequence). The CDR3 coding sequence is TGTGCCAGTAGTATGCTGGCGGGGGGTAGTTTCAATGAGCAGTTCTTC. Its translation: CASSMLAGGSFNEQFF.

The chain joins TRBV19 to TRBJ2-7; D gene unclear. Between the trimmed V and J ends, which lost 4 bases and 0 bases, there was a span of 7 bases. From germline, CDR1 is LNHDA and CDR2 SQIVND (reference sequence). CDR3 length: 13 amino acids. In nucleotides, the CDR3 is TGTGCCAGTAGTAGCGATAGCTCCTACGAGCAGTACTTC. This gives the protein CASSSDSSYEQYF.

The rearrangement joins TRBV2 to TRBJ2-7; D uncertain. Trimming cost V 7 bases and J 4 bases, with 14 bases left between them. The CDR3 covers 13 residues. CDR1 SNHLY and CDR2 FYNNEI come from the germline V gene. The CDR3 is CASTEPFEYEQYF. CDR3 nucleotide sequence: TGTGCCAGCACCGAGCCCTTTGAATACGAGCAGTACTTC.

The chain has TRBV6-1 and TRBJ2-7; tentatively, D is TRBD1 (5 bases). This CDR3 has 13 amino acids. The V end was cut by 8 bases, the J end by 3 bases, with 14 bases between. From germline, CDR1 is MNHNS and CDR2 SASEGT. The CDR3 nucleotides read TGTGCCAGCCTTCGACAGCCCGACTACGAGCAGTACTTC. Amino acid sequence: CASLRQPDYEQYF.

This clone was seen only a few times. This chain connects TRBV2 to TRBJ2-3; TRBD2 matches 10 bases. The junction had 9 bases not matched to a gene; V was cut back by 6 bases and J by 6 bases. The CDR3 has 15 amino acids. Germline-derived CDR1 and CDR2 are SNHLY and FYNNEI. CDR3: CASSLKRGGSDTQYF. As DNA, the CDR3 is TGTGCCAGCAGCCTAAAGCGGGGGGGCTCGGATACGCAGTATTTT. Drawing the rest from reference TRBV2 and TRBJ2-3, the complete variable domain is EPEVTQTPSHQVTQMGQEVILRCVPISNHLYFYWYRQILGQKVEFLVSFYNNEISEKSEIFDDQFSVERPDGSNFTLKIRSTKLEDSAMYFCASSLKRGGSDTQYFGPGTRLTVL.